The T cell receptor (beta chain) described here comes from a study of T cells in Graves' hyperthyroidism and ophthalmopathy. The overall study: The blood sample was taken at first diagnosis, before treatment began. Study-level results: Separating ophthalmopathy from stable hyperthyroidism was achieved by a 13 V-J model.

Note on this clonotype: As yet, its antigen is unknown.

Diagnoses rested on clinical symptoms, serum thyroxine and TRAb, thyroid ultrasound and orbital computed tomography. Germline CDR1 SNHLY, CDR2 FYNNEI. This CDR3 has 15 amino acids. The ends were cut back, 6 bases at V and 4 bases at J, with 15 bases in the middle. Authors of the study amplified TCR beta CDR3 regions from RNA transcripts. The study used the HTBI primer set for a first-round RT-PCR of the TCR CDR3. TCRdb reprocessed the multiplex PCR reads with MiXCR, giving one entry per CDR3 protein. The sample lists almost 350,000 distinct CDR3 sequences; less than 20% were seen once. The source of this sequence is a woman between 40 and 55 years old with Graves' ophthalmopathy. V usage is TRBV2 and J usage is TRBJ2-2; perhaps TRBD2 as D (5 bases). Specimen: blood. In nucleotides, the CDR3 is TGTGCCAGCAGACTACTAGACCGTGGCACCGGGGAGCTGTTTTTT. It specifies CASRLLDRGTGELFF.